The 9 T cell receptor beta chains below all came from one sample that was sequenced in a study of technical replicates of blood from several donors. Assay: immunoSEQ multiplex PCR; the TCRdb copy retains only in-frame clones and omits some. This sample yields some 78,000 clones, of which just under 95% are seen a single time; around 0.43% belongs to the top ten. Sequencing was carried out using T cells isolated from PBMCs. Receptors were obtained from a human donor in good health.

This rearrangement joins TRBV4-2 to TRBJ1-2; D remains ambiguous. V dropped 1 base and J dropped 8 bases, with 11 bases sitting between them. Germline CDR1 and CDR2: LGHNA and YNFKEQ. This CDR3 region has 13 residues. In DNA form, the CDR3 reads TGTGCCAGCAGCCAAGGTGGTCTAAGCGGCTACACCTTC. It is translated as CASSQGGLSGYTF.

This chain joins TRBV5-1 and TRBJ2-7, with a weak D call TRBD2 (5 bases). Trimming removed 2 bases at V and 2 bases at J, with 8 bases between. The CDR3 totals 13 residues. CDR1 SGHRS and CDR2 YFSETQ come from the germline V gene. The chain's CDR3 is CASSFEGTYEQYF. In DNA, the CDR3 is TGCGCCAGCAGCTTCGAGGGTACCTACGAGCAGTACTTC.

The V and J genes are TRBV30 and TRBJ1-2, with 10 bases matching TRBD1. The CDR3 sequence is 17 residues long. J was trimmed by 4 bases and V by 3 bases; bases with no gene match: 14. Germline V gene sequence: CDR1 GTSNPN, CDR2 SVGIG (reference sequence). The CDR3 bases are TGTGCCTGGAGCCACCCGGGACAGGGGCTACTCAGCTATGGCTACACCTTC. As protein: CAWSHPGQGLLSYGYTF.

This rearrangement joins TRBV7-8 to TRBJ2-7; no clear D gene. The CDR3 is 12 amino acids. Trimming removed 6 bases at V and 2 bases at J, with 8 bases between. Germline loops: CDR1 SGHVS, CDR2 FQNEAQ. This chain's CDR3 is CASRVRPYEQYF. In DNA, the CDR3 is TGTGCCAGCAGAGTCAGGCCCTACGAGCAGTACTTC.

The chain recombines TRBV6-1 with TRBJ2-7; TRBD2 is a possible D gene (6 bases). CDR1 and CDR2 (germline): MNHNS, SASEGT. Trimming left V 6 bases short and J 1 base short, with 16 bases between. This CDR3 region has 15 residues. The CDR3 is CASRPRLAGSYEQYF. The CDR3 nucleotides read TGTGCCAGCAGGCCGCGGTTGGCGGGGTCCTACGAGCAGTACTTC.

CDR3 protein: CASSFRGWGDEQYF. CDR3 nucleotide sequence: TGTGCCAGCAGTTTCCGAGGATGGGGGGACGAGCAGTACTTC. The genes are TRBV28 and TRBJ2-7, with a tentative D call TRBD2 (6 bases). There are 14 residues in the CDR3. V lost 3 bases, J lost 5 bases, and 14 bases lay in between. The germline gives CDR1 MDHEN, CDR2 SYDVKM.

Here the CDR3 reads CASSQGQGGYTF. The DNA of the CDR3 is TGTGCCAGCAGTCAAGGACAGGGAGGCTACACCTTC. The chain uses TRBV2 and TRBJ1-2; 8 nucleotides agree with TRBD1. Germline assignment: CDR1 SNHLY and CDR2 FYNNEI. Trimming cost V 5 bases and J 8 bases; bases outside gene matches: 4. The CDR3 has 12 residues. The full variable domain, with the rest looked up from reference TRBV2 and TRBJ1-2, is EPEVTQTPSHQVTQMGQEVILRCVPISNHLYFYWYRQILGQKVEFLVSFYNNEISEKSEIFDDQFSVERPDGSNFTLKIRSTKLEDSAMYFCASSQGQGGYTFGSGTRLTVV.

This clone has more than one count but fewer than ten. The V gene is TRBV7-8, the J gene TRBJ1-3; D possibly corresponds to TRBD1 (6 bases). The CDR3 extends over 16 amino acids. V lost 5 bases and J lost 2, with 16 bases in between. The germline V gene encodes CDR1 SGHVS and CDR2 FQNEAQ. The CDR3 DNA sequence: TGTGCCAGCAGCCCCTACAGGGTACCTACTGGAAACACCATATATTTT. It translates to CASSPYRVPTGNTIYF.

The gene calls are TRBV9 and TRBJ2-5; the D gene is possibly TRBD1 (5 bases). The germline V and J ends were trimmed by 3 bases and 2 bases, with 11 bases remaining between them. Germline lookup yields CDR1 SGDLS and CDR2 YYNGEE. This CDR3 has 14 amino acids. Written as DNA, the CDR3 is TGTGCCAGCAGCGGTACAGGCCGGCAAGAGACCCAGTACTTC. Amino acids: CASSGTGRQETQYF.